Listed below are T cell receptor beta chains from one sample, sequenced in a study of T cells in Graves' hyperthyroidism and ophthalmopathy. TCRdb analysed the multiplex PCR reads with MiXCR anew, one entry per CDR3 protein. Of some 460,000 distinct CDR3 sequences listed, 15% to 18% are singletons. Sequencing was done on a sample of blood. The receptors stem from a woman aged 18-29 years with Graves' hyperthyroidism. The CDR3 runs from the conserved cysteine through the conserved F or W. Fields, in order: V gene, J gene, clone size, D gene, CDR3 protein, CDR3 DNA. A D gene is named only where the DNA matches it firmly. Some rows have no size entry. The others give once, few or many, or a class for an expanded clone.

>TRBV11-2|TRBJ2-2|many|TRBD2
CASSGFMSGGASGELFF
TGTGCCAGCAGTGGATTTATGAGCGGGGGGGCCTCCGGGGAGCTGTTTTTT
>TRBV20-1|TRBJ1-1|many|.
CSARSEARTEAFF
TGCAGTGCTAGATCGGAGGCTCGAACTGAAGCTTTCTTT
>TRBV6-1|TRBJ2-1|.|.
CASSVQVYNEQFF
TGTGCCAGCAGTGTGCAAGTATACAATGAGCAGTTCTTC
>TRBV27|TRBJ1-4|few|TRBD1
CASRPTGGRNEKLFF
TGTGCCAGCAGACCCACAGGGGGAAGGAATGAAAAACTGTTTTTT
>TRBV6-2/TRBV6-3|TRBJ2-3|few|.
CASTTGRASTDTQYF
TGTGCCAGCACCACGGGGCGGGCAAGCACAGATACGCAGTATTTT
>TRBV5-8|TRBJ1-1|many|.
CASSYDLNTEAFF
TGTGCCAGCAGTTACGACCTAAACACTGAAGCTTTCTTT
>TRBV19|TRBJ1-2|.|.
CASSTPIVRGYTF
TGTGCCAGTAGTACCCCCATAGTCCGTGGCTACACCTTC
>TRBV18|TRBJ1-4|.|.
CASSPYGQWGSTNEKLFF
TGTGCCAGCTCACCATACGGTCAATGGGGTTCAACTAATGAAAAACTGTTTTTT
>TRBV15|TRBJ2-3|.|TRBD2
CATSRRLAGGADTQYF
TGTGCCACCAGCAGAAGACTAGCGGGAGGGGCAGATACGCAGTATTTT
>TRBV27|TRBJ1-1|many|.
CASSFWARGRNTEAFF
TGTGCCAGCAGTTTTTGGGCGCGGGGGCGAAACACTGAAGCTTTCTTT
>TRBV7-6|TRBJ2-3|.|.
CASSFTGRTDTQYF
TGTGCCAGCAGCTTTACGGGGCGCACAGATACGCAGTATTTT
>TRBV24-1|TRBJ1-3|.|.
CATTDCVKSSGNTIYF
TGTGCCACCACCGACTGCGTGAAGAGCTCTGGAAACACCATATATTTT
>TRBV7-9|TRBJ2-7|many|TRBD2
CASSLSAGGGREQYF
TGTGCCAGCAGCTTAAGCGCGGGGGGCGGTAGAGAGCAGTACTTC
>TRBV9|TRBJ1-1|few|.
CASSEDLTGTEAFF
TGTGCCAGCAGTGAAGACCTTACGGGCACTGAAGCTTTCTTT
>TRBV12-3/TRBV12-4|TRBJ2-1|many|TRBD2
CASSFTSGINNEQFF
TGTGCCAGCAGTTTCACTAGCGGTATTAACAATGAGCAGTTCTTC
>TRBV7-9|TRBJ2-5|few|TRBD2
CASTFGTSGKETQYF
TGTGCCAGCACCTTTGGGACTAGCGGGAAAGAGACCCAGTACTTC
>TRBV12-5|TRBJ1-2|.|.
CASGFDLEGYGYTF
TGTGCTAGTGGTTTTGACCTTGAGGGATATGGCTACACCTTC
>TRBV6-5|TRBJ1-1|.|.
CASSYREGTGNTEAFF
TGTGCCAGCAGTTACCGGGAGGGGACGGGAAACACTGAAGCTTTCTTT
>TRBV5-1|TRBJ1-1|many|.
CASSLRGIKTEAFF
TGCGCCAGCAGCTTGCGGGGGATAAAGACTGAAGCTTTCTTT
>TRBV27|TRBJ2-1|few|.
CASSLLGGQHEQFF
TGTGCCAGCAGTTTACTGGGGGGGCAGCATGAGCAGTTCTTC
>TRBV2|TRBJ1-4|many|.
CASRISLRATNEKLFF
TGTGCCAGCAGGATTAGCCTCAGGGCAACTAATGAAAAACTGTTTTTT
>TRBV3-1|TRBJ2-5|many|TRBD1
CASREWDRVQETQYF
TGTGCCAGCAGGGAATGGGACAGGGTCCAAGAGACCCAGTACTTC
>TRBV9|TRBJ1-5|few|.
CASSVSPAGNQPQHF
TGTGCCAGCAGCGTATCCCCAGCGGGCAATCAGCCCCAGCATTTT
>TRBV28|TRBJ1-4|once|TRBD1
CASSYSGTGGSEKLFF
TGTGCCAGCAGTTACTCCGGGACAGGGGGCAGCGAAAAACTGTTTTTT
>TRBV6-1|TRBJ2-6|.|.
CASSPGPANVLTF
TGTGCCAGCAGTCCCGGACCAGCCAACGTCCTGACTTTC
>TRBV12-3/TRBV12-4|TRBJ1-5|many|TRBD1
CASSFASTGVNQPQHF
TGTGCCAGCAGTTTTGCCTCGACAGGGGTAAATCAGCCCCAGCATTTT
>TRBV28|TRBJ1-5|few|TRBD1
CASSLYRDRGNQPQHF
TGTGCCAGCAGTCTCTACCGCGACAGGGGCAATCAGCCCCAGCATTTT
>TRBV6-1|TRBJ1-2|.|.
CASRPPGARGGYGYTF
TGTGCCAGCAGGCCTCCCGGGGCTCGAGGGGGCTATGGCTACACCTTC
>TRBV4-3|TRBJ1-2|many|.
CASSLRIGDGYTF
TGCGCCAGCAGCCTAAGAATCGGGGACGGCTACACCTTC
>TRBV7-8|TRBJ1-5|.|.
CASSLVSGTNQPQHF
TGTGCCAGCAGCTTAGTTTCAGGGACTAATCAGCCCCAGCATTTT
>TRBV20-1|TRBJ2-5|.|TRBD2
CSSPILLAGGQETQYF
TGCAGTTCTCCGATCCTACTAGCGGGGGGGCAGGAGACCCAGTACTTC
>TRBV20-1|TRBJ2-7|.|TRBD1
CSARSGTGEVYEQYF
TGCAGTGCTAGAAGTGGGACAGGGGAGGTCTACGAGCAGTACTTC
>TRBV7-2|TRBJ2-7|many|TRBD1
CASSLVRSQGAFGGEQYF
TGTGCCAGCAGCTTAGTTCGGAGCCAGGGGGCGTTTGGGGGCGAGCAGTACTTC
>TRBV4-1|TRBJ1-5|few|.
CASSQYQFGQPQHF
TGCGCCAGCAGCCAATATCAGTTCGGGCAGCCCCAGCATTTT
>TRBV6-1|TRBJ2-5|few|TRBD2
CATRASGGSETQYF
TGTGCCACCCGAGCGAGCGGGGGGTCGGAGACCCAGTACTTC
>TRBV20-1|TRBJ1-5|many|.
CSASLGTDSNQPQHF
TGCAGTGCTAGTCTTGGGACGGATAGCAATCAGCCCCAGCATTTT
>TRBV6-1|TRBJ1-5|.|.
CASSRRRQAGDSNQPQHF
TGTGCCAGCAGCAGGAGAAGACAGGCGGGGGATAGCAATCAGCCCCAGCATTTT